This is a list of T cell receptor beta chains from one sample in a study of T-cell reconstitution after alpha-beta-depleted transplantation in children. TCRdb analysed the PCR reads with MiXCR anew, one entry per CDR3 protein. Of about 70,000 distinct CDR3 sequences in the sample, roughly a tenth are singletons; the top ten hold around 14%. This specimen was PBMCs, taken before TCRalphabeta/CD19-depleted stem cell transplant. Receptors originate from a boy aged 10-17 years with acute myeloid leukemia, due to receive a stem cell transplant. Each CDR3 is given with its conserved first and last residue.

J gene	V gene	CDR3 protein
TRBJ2-1	TRBV5-1	CASSYGLTSAYNEQFF
TRBJ2-2	TRBV4-2	CASSPRDRLTNTGELFF
TRBJ2-7	TRBV7-2	CASSLLGRWEQYF
TRBJ2-3	TRBV7-2	CASSSGLADTDTQYF
TRBJ2-5	TRBV5-1	CASRRTAFQETQYF
TRBJ2-1	TRBV3-1	CASSQEIPGLAGGEQFF
TRBJ1-5	TRBV7-9	CASSLLDSNQPQHF
TRBJ2-5	TRBV2	CASPTRGPETQYF
TRBJ2-2	TRBV29-1	CSGRGHANTGELFF
TRBJ2-1	TRBV5-1	CASSLTAGGLNEQFF